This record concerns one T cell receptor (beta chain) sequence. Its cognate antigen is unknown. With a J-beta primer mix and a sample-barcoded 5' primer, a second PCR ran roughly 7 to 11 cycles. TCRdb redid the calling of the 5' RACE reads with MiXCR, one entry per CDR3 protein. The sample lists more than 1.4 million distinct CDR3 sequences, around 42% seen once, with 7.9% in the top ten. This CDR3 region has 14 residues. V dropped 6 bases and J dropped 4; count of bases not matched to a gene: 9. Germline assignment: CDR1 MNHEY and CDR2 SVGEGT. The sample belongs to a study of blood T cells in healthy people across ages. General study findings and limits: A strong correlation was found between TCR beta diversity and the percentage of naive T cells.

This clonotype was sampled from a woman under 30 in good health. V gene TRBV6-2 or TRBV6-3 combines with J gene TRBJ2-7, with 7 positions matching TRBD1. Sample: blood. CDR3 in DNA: TGTGCCAGCAGCTTTTTGGGGACAGCGTACGAGCAGTACTTC. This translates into CASSFLGTAYEQYF.